The 12 T cell receptor beta chains below were found in one sample sequenced in a study of long-term antiretroviral therapy in people with HIV. Version v3.0 of the immunoSEQ assay ran at survey level. Sequenced by immunoSEQ multiplex PCR; TCRdb stores in-frame clones only, minus some. The sample yields roughly 20,000 clones, 80% seen once. The material was unsorted PBMCs, obtained 0.2 years after starting antiretroviral therapy. All receptors derive from a woman in her thirties or forties with HIV.

V usage is TRBV11-2 and J usage is TRBJ1-3; D is unresolved. There are 12 residues in the CDR3. The germline V and J ends were trimmed by 3 bases and 0 bases, with 0 bases remaining between them. CDR1 and CDR2 (germline): SGHAT, FQNNGV. This CDR3 reads CASSFSGNTIYF. The CDR3 DNA follows: TGTGCCAGCAGCTTCTCTGGAAACACCATATATTTT.

The chain carries TRBV7-9 and TRBJ1-2, with TRBD1 identical over 8 bases. The V segment lost 5 bases and the J segment 6 bases; nucleotides outside the gene matches: 17. CDR3 length equals 17 residues. Germline V CDR1 and CDR2: SEHNR, FQNEAQ (reference sequence). CDR3 nucleotide sequence: TGTGCCAGCAGCAAGACAGGGGCGAAGAGGGGGATAGATGGCTACACCTTC. Amino acid sequence: CASSKTGAKRGIDGYTF. Full variable domain (missing parts from reference TRBV7-9 and TRBJ1-2): DTGVSQNPRHKITKRGQNVTFRCDPISEHNRLYWYRQTLGQGPEFLTYFQNEAQLEKSRLLSDRFSAERPKGSFSTLEIQRTEQGDSAMYLCASSKTGAKRGIDGYTFGSGTRLTVV.

The chain carries TRBV5-1 and TRBJ1-3, with TRBD1 as a possible D gene (6 bases). The germline gives CDR1 SGHRS, CDR2 YFSETQ. CDR3 size: 16 residues. Trimming took off 2 bases at V and 0 bases at J, with 12 bases between the two ends. Here the CDR3 DNA reads TGCGCCAGCAGCTTAAGCAGGGGAGACTCTGGAAACACCATATATTTT. Translation gives CASSLSRGDSGNTIYF. Using reference TRBV5-1 and TRBJ1-3 for the parts outside the CDR3, the full variable domain is KAGVTQTPRYLIKTRGQQVTLSCSPISGHRSVSWYQQTPGQGLQFLFEYFSETQRNKGNFPGRFSGRQFSNSRSEMNVSTLELGDSALYLCASSLSRGDSGNTIYFGEGSWLTVV.

As to this clone: No DNA is shown, since the ends of the CDR3 on it are uncertain; the CDR3 is the one TCRdb lists. J is TRBJ2-6 and V is TRBV11-2; the DNA was not compared with TRBD1, the D call given in the table. In germline, CDR1 is SGHAT, CDR2 FQNNGV. Termini included, the CDR3 measures 19 amino acids. The CDR3 sequence is CASSSGTGSFGSGANVLTF.

The chain uses TRBV19 and TRBJ1-1; weak D call: TRBD1 (6 bases). With 3 bases removed from V and 5 bases from J, the gap between germline ends came to 13 bases. The CDR3 has 14 residues. Germline loops: CDR1 LNHDA, CDR2 SQIVND (reference sequence). The CDR3 nucleotides read TGTGCCAGTAGTATTTCACAGGGTGGGACTGAAGCTTTCTTT. Translation: CASSISQGGTEAFF.

The CDR3 is CASSILISTDNEQFF. DNA for the CDR3: TGTGCCAGTAGTATATTAATATCGACAGACAATGAGCAGTTCTTC. This chain links TRBV19 with TRBJ2-1, with a tentative D call TRBD1 (5 bases). This CDR3 is built from 15 residues. V lost 2 bases and J lost 5, with 13 bases in between. CDR1 and CDR2 (germline): LNHDA, SQIVND (reference sequence). Full variable domain (missing parts from reference TRBV19 and TRBJ2-1): DGGITQSPKYLFRKEGQNVTLSCEQNLNHDAMYWYRQDPGQGLRLIYYSQIVNDFQKGDIAEGYSVSREKKESFPLTVTSAQKNPTAFYLCASSILISTDNEQFFGPGTRLTVL.

The genes are TRBV10-2 and TRBJ2-7; no firm D call. The CDR3 sequence is 11 residues long. The germline V gene encodes CDR1 WSHSY and CDR2 SAAADI. V lost 4 bases and J 6 bases, leaving 7 bases between the germline ends. DNA of the CDR3: TGCGCCAGCAGTGGCGTCTCCGAGCAGTACTTC. Its translation: CASSGVSEQYF.

The V gene is TRBV7-6, the J gene TRBJ2-7; unclear D gene. The CDR3 consists of 14 residues. Between the trimmed V and J ends, which lost 11 bases and 0 bases, there was a span of 17 bases. Germline CDR1 reads SGHVS; CDR2 reads FNYEAQ. For the CDR3, the DNA is TGTGCCGGCTCGGCGCCCCGTCGCTCCTACGAGCAGTACTTC. Amino acids: CAGSAPRRSYEQYF.

The chain couples TRBV4-1 to TRBJ1-3; the D gene is possibly TRBD1 (5 bases). The CDR3 extends over 15 amino acids. The V end was cut by 1 base, the J end by 0 bases, with 7 bases between. Germline V gives CDR1 MGHRA, CDR2 YSYEKL. The CDR3 spells CASSQGQLSGNTIYF. The CDR3, as DNA: TGCGCCAGCAGCCAAGGACAGCTCTCTGGAAACACCATATATTTT.

This chain connects TRBV27 to TRBJ2-1; D remains ambiguous. The CDR3 has 11 residues. The germline CDR1 and CDR2 sequences are MNHEY and SMNVEV (reference sequence). Trimming pared 5 bases from V and 5 bases from J, leaving 4 bases between. The CDR3 region has the DNA TGTGCCAGCAGTATCCACAATGAGCAGTTCTTC. This sequence encodes CASSIHNEQFF.

The chain employs TRBV6-5 and TRBJ1-1; D gene uncertain. V was clipped by 6 bases and J by 2 bases, with 7 bases between them. This CDR3 has 12 amino acids. Per germline, CDR1 MNHEY and CDR2 SVGAGI. CDR3 residues: CASSNFNTEAFF. In nucleotides, the CDR3 is TGTGCCAGCAGCAACTTTAACACTGAAGCTTTCTTT.

The CDR3 spells CASSLIRNTEAFF. The CDR3 bases are TGTGCCAGCAGCCTTATCCGGAACACTGAAGCTTTCTTT. This chain connects TRBV11-2 to TRBJ1-1; D gene unclear. Germline assignment: CDR1 SGHAT and CDR2 FQNNGV. V lost 5 bases to trimming and J lost 1 base, with 8 bases between them. This CDR3 spans 13 amino acids.